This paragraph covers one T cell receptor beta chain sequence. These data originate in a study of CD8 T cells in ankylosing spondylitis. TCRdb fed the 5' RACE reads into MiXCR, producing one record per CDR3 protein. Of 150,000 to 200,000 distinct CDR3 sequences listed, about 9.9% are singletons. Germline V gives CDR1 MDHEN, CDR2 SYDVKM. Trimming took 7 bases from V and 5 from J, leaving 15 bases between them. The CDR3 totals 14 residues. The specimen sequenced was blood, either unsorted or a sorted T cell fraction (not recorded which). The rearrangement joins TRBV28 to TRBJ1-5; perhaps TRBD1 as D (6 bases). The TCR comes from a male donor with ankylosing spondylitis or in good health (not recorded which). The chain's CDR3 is CASNLRDTYQPQHF. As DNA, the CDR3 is TGTGCCAGCAACCTCCGGGACACATATCAGCCCCAGCATTTT.